These 27 T cell receptor beta chains share one sample of origin, sequenced in a study of cytomegalovirus exposure and HLA in healthy donors. PCR primers comprised 60 Vbeta and 13 Jbeta primers. The assay was immunoSEQ multiplex PCR, and TCRdb's table has in-frame clones only and misses some. The sample yields tens of thousands of clones, 55% to 75% seen once. Sequenced input: PBMCs. The source is a woman under 40 in good health and CMV-seronegative.

This chain links TRBV30 with TRBJ2-7, with TRBD2 identical over 8 bases. Unmatched junction bases numbered 10, after V lost 1 base and J lost 5 bases. The CDR3 is 15 residues long. Germline lookup yields CDR1 GTSNPN and CDR2 SVGIG (reference sequence). CDR3 in amino acids: CAWSGRETSVNEQYF. DNA of the CDR3: TGTGCCTGGAGTGGGAGAGAGACTAGCGTTAACGAGCAGTACTTC. Looking up the rest from reference TRBV30 and TRBJ2-7 gives the full variable domain: SQTIHQWPATLVQPVGSPLSLECTVEGTSNPNLYWYRQAAGRGLQLLFYSVGIGQISSEVPQNLSASRPQDRQFILSSKKLLLSDSGFYLCAWSGRETSVNEQYFGPGTRLTVT.

The genes are TRBV6-1 and TRBJ1-2; D call uncertain. The V gene lost 3 bases and the J gene lost 2 bases, with 13 bases spanning the gap. The length of the CDR3 is 15 residues. Germline V gene sequence: CDR1 MNHNS, CDR2 SASEGT. This chain's CDR3 is CASSDYAPQNYGYTF. The CDR3 DNA is TGTGCCAGCAGTGACTACGCCCCACAGAACTATGGCTACACCTTC.

The V and J genes are TRBV28 and TRBJ2-3; D is perhaps TRBD2 (6 bases). The germline V and J ends were trimmed by 4 bases and 4 bases, with 15 bases remaining between them. The CDR3 totals 15 residues. CDR1 is MDHEN and CDR2 is SYDVKM in the germline V gene. CDR3 protein: CASSYPGLGADTQYF. The DNA of the CDR3 is TGTGCCAGCAGTTACCCGGGACTGGGGGCAGATACGCAGTATTTT.

The chain joins TRBV29-1 to TRBJ2-1, with TRBD2 matching over 11 bases. The CDR3 is 14 residues long. The J segment lost 6 bases and the V segment lost 6 bases, leaving 7 bases of the junction unmatched. Germline V gene data show CDR1 as SQVTM and CDR2 as ANQGSEA. The CDR3: CSVVSGRAVNEQFF. As DNA, the CDR3 is TGCAGCGTCGTTAGCGGGAGGGCCGTCAATGAGCAGTTCTTC.

The chain employs TRBV14 and TRBJ2-7, with 10 positions matching TRBD1. CDR3 length: 17 amino acids. Germline V gene sequence: CDR1 SGHDN, CDR2 FVKESK. V was pared by 0 bases and J by 1 base, with 6 bases of the junction left unmatched. The CDR3 DNA reads TGTGCCAGCAGCCAAGAATTTCGGACAGGGGGGTCCTACGAGCAGTACTTC. This sequence encodes CASSQEFRTGGSYEQYF.

The rearrangement uses TRBV5-1 and TRBJ2-5; D unresolved. The CDR3 covers 15 residues. Germline assignment: CDR1 SGHRS and CDR2 YFSETQ. The V end was cut by 0 bases, the J end by 5 bases, with 14 bases between. This chain's CDR3 is CASSLGAYSRETQYF. In DNA form, the CDR3 reads TGCGCCAGCAGCTTGGGGGCCTACTCCAGGGAGACCCAGTACTTC.

Of note for this clone: Other DNA variants within this sample encode the same CDR3. V gene TRBV30 combines with J gene TRBJ1-5; perhaps TRBD1 as D (6 bases). V was cut by 0 bases and J by 2 bases, with 11 bases left in between. Per germline, CDR1 GTSNPN and CDR2 SVGIG (reference sequence). The CDR3 sequence is 15 residues long. CDR3 bases: TGTGCCTGGAGTGTAGGGGGATCGGGCAATCAGCCCCAGCATTTT. Its translation: CAWSVGGSGNQPQHF. Variable domain in full (rest from reference TRBV30 and TRBJ1-5): SQTIHQWPATLVQPVGSPLSLECTVEGTSNPNLYWYRQAAGRGLQLLFYSVGIGQISSEVPQNLSASRPQDRQFILSSKKLLLSDSGFYLCAWSVGGSGNQPQHFGDGTRLSIL.

The DNA of the CDR3 is TGTGCCAGCAGCGTAGGGGCAGGGGCTGGCTACACCTTC. This encodes CASSVGAGAGYTF. The chain links TRBV9 to TRBJ1-2, with D tentatively TRBD1 (6 bases). Germline-derived CDR1 and CDR2 are SGDLS and YYNGEE. This CDR3 is built from 13 residues. Trimming removed 0 bases at V and 7 bases at J, with 10 bases between.

The chain joins TRBV6-1 to TRBJ2-7; 7 nucleotides align to TRBD1. The CDR3 runs to 15 residues. J lost 1 base, V lost 5 bases, and 8 bases had no gene match. Germline V gene data show CDR1 as MNHNS and CDR2 as SASEGT. The DNA for the CDR3 is TGTGCCAGCAGTATAACCGGGACAGAGTCCTACGAGCAGTACTTC. This codes for CASSITGTESYEQYF.

The V and J genes are TRBV30 and TRBJ1-2, with D uncertain. V was clipped by 5 bases and J by 4 bases, with 11 bases between them. The CDR3 sequence is 12 residues long. Per the germline V gene, CDR1 is GTSNPN and CDR2 is SVGIG (reference sequence). The CDR3 region is CAWHIQAYGYTF. The CDR3 DNA sequence: TGTGCCTGGCATATCCAGGCCTATGGCTACACCTTC. Variable domain in full (rest from reference TRBV30 and TRBJ1-2): SQTIHQWPATLVQPVGSPLSLECTVEGTSNPNLYWYRQAAGRGLQLLFYSVGIGQISSEVPQNLSASRPQDRQFILSSKKLLLSDSGFYLCAWHIQAYGYTFGSGTRLTVV.

This clone was seen a handful of times. This chain links TRBV4-1 with TRBJ2-7, with 10 bases that match TRBD2. From germline, CDR1 is MGHRA and CDR2 YSYEKL. V lost 1 base, J lost 3 bases, and 3 bases stayed unmatched. The CDR3 is made up of 15 amino acids. The DNA of the CDR3 is TGCGCCAGCAGCCAAGTCACTAGCGGGGACTACGAGCAGTACTTC. Amino acids: CASSQVTSGDYEQYF.

The chain couples TRBV7-6 to TRBJ1-1, with no clear D. Germline values: CDR1 SGHVS, CDR2 FNYEAQ. V was trimmed by 1 base and J by 1 base, leaving 13 bases between them. The CDR3 contains 16 residues. This CDR3 is CASSLGGRASNTEAFF. The CDR3 DNA sequence: TGTGCCAGCAGCTTAGGAGGGAGGGCCTCGAACACTGAAGCTTTCTTT.

This clone was seen more than once but under ten times. The V and J genes are TRBV27 and TRBJ2-1, with 15 positions matching TRBD2. The CDR3 is made up of 19 amino acids. V was clipped by 2 bases and J by 7 bases; unmatched bases: 12. Germline CDR1 reads MNHEY; CDR2 reads SMNVEV (reference sequence). The CDR3 DNA reads TGTGCCAGCAGTTTAATCGCCGCCGGGACTAGCGGGAGGCGGAATGAGCAGTTCTTC. The encoded protein is CASSLIAAGTSGRRNEQFF.

The J gene is TRBJ2-2, the V gene TRBV2; a weak D match, TRBD2 (5 bases). Looked up from germline, CDR1 is SNHLY and CDR2 is FYNNEI. The CDR3 has 14 amino acids. V dropped 3 bases and J dropped 4 bases, with 9 bases sitting between them. The CDR3: CASSDPRGTGELFF. CDR3 bases: TGTGCCAGCAGTGACCCCCGGGGCACCGGGGAGCTGTTTTTT.

The chain couples TRBV10-3 to TRBJ2-7; D may be TRBD1 (6 bases). This CDR3 has 16 residues. Per germline, CDR1 ENHRY and CDR2 SYGVKD. V gave up 6 bases and J gave up 2 bases, with 20 bases separating them. As DNA, the CDR3 is TGTGCCATCAGGAGGGAGAGGTGGGACAACCCCTACGAGCAGTACTTC. Its protein is CAIRRERWDNPYEQYF.

The genes are TRBV6-5 and TRBJ2-7, with 10 bases fitting TRBD2. Per germline, CDR1 MNHEY and CDR2 SVGAGI. CDR3 length: 14 amino acids. Trimming took 6 bases from V and 3 from J; bases not matched to a gene: 5. The CDR3 spells CASSRTSGDYEQYF. CDR3 DNA sequence: TGTGCCAGCAGCAGGACTAGCGGCGACTACGAGCAGTACTTC.

The gene calls are TRBV5-6 and TRBJ2-2, with TRBD2 as a possible D gene (6 bases). This CDR3 has 14 amino acids. V was trimmed by 0 bases and J by 6 bases, leaving 9 bases between them. Germline V gene lookup returns CDR1 SGHDT and CDR2 YYEEEE. The DNA of the CDR3 is TGTGCCAGCAGCTTGGAATGGGGGGCCGGGGAGCTGTTTTTT. As protein: CASSLEWGAGELFF.

This clone was counted between two and nine times. The chain links TRBV6-6 to TRBJ1-2; 7 positions agree with TRBD1. Germline CDR1 and CDR2: MNHNY and SVGAGI (reference sequence). The J segment lost 3 bases and the V segment lost 5 bases, leaving 12 bases of the junction unmatched. The CDR3 is made up of 16 amino acids. CDR3 bases: TGTGCCAGCAGTCCCCCTAGAGGGGGCGCTTACTATGGCTACACCTTC. Amino acid sequence: CASSPPRGGAYYGYTF.

The chain is built from TRBV6-5 and TRBJ1-2; 7 bases match TRBD1. Trimming at V came to 4 bases and at J to 1 base, leaving 9 bases not matched to a gene. The CDR3 loop spans 16 amino acids. Looked up from germline, CDR1 is MNHEY and CDR2 is SVGAGI. The DNA of the CDR3 is TGTGCCAGCAGTTCGCCAAGGACAGGCAATAACTATGGCTACACCTTC. It encodes CASSSPRTGNNYGYTF.

V and J are TRBV6-1 and TRBJ1-4; D ambiguous. The CDR3 contains 19 residues. CDR1 is MNHNS and CDR2 is SASEGT in the germline V gene. The V end lost 0 bases, the J end lost 0 bases, and 17 bases lay between the germline ends. This CDR3 is CASSEASLGHIATNEKLFF. CDR3 nucleotides: TGTGCCAGCAGTGAAGCCTCTTTGGGCCATATTGCAACTAATGAAAAACTGTTTTTT.

DNA for the CDR3: TGCGCCAGCAGCTTGGGCGGGGGCTACGAGCAGTACTTC. It codes for CASSLGGGYEQYF. The chain carries TRBV5-1 and TRBJ2-7, with 7 bases fitting TRBD2. Looked up from germline, CDR1 is SGHRS and CDR2 is YFSETQ. With 0 bases clipped from V and 3 bases from J, the junction kept 0 bases outside the gene matches. This CDR3 is 13 amino acids long.

This chain joins TRBV10-3 and TRBJ2-7; 9 positions match TRBD2. There are 15 residues in the CDR3. Germline V lookup: CDR1 ENHRY, CDR2 SYGVKD. Unmatched junction bases numbered 7, after V lost 6 bases and J lost 1 base. The CDR3 DNA reads as TGTGCCATCAGATCCTCGCTAGCGGGGTCCTACGAGCAGTACTTC. This codes for CAIRSSLAGSYEQYF.

The V call is TRBV23-1, the J call TRBJ1-3, with TRBD1 identical over 8 bases. TRBV23-1 counts as an open reading frame of uncertain function. V dropped 6 bases and J dropped 4; count of bases not matched to a gene: 5. The CDR3 has 14 residues. CDR3 residues: CASSKGTGGNTIYF. CDR3 coding DNA: TGCGCCAGCAGCAAGGGGACAGGAGGAAACACCATATATTTT.

This clone was seen once. This chain connects TRBV5-1 to TRBJ1-1; D may be TRBD1 (6 bases). V was clipped by 4 bases and J by 4 bases, with 11 bases between them. Per germline, CDR1 SGHRS and CDR2 YFSETQ. This CDR3 spans 13 amino acids. In DNA, the CDR3 is TGCGCCAGCAGCACGGACAGCATCACTGAAGCTTTCTTT. Amino acids: CASSTDSITEAFF.

The V and J genes are TRBV4-1 and TRBJ2-7; D might be TRBD1 (5 bases). Germline V gene lookup returns CDR1 MGHRA and CDR2 YSYEKL. V lost 4 bases to trimming and J lost 7 bases, with 14 bases between them. The CDR3 extends over 13 amino acids. Here the CDR3 reads CASSRGLQWEQYF. The CDR3 nucleotides read TGCGCCAGCAGCCGGGGCCTACAATGGGAGCAGTACTTC.

V is TRBV15 and J is TRBJ1-5; D gene unclear. This CDR3 has 17 residues. Germline CDR1 is LNHNV and CDR2 is YYDKDF (reference sequence). V was shortened by 1 base and J by 1 base, with 14 bases between the two germline ends. The CDR3 DNA follows: TGTGCCACCAGCAGAGCCTCCCCGGGGTTGAGCAATCAGCCCCAGCATTTT. This gives the protein CATSRASPGLSNQPQHF.

This clone showed up just a few times. The rearrangement uses TRBV5-4 and TRBJ2-3; D gene uncertain. The germline gives CDR1 SGHNT, CDR2 YYREEE (reference sequence). The V and J ends lost 1 base and 3 bases respectively, with 9 bases between them. The CDR3 has 14 residues. CDR3 coding DNA: TGTGCCAGCAGCTTGTGGTCGGTAACAGATACGCAGTATTTT. It translates to CASSLWSVTDTQYF.